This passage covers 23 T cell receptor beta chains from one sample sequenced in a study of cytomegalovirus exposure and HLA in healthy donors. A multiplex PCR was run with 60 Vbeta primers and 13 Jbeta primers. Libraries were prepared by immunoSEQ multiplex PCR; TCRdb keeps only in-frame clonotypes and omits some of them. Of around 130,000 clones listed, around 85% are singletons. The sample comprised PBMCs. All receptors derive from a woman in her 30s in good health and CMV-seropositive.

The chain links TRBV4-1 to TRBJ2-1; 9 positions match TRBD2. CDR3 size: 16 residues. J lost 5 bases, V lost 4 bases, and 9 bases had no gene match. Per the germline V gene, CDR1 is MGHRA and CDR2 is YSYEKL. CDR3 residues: CASSPLLAGAHNEQFF. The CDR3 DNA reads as TGCGCCAGCAGCCCACTTTTAGCGGGAGCACACAATGAGCAGTTCTTC.

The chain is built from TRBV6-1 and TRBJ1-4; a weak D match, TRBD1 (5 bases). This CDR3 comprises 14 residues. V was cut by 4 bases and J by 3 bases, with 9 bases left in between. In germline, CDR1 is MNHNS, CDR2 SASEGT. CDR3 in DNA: TGTGCCAGCAGTGCCAGGGTATCTAATGAAAAACTGTTTTTT. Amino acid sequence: CASSARVSNEKLFF.

CDR3 coding DNA: TGTGCCAGCAGTTTGAAGGAGTATGGCTACACCTTC. Protein product: CASSLKEYGYTF. The chain recombines TRBV28 with TRBJ1-2; D is ambiguous. Germline V gene lookup returns CDR1 MDHEN and CDR2 SYDVKM. Trimming removed 3 bases from V and 5 bases from J, with 7 bases in between. This CDR3 comprises 12 residues.

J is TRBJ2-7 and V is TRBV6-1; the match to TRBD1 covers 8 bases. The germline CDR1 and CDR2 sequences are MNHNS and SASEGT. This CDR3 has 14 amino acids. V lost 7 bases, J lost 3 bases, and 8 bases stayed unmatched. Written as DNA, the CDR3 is TGTGCCAGCACTGGACAGGGAAGGTACTACGAGCAGTACTTC. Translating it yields CASTGQGRYYEQYF.

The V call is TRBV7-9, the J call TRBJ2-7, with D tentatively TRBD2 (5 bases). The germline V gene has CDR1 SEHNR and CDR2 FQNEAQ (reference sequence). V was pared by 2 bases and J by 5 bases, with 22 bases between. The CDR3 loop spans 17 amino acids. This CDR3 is CASSLRDLSRDPHEQYF. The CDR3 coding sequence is TGTGCCAGCAGCTTACGTGACCTTTCCCGGGATCCCCACGAGCAGTACTTC.

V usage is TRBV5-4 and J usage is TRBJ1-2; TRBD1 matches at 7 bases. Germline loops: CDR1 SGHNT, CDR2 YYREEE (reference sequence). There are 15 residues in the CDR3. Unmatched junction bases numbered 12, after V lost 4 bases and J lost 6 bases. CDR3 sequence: CASSLDEGARHGYTF. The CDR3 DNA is TGTGCCAGCAGCCTGGATGAGGGGGCGCGACATGGCTACACCTTC.

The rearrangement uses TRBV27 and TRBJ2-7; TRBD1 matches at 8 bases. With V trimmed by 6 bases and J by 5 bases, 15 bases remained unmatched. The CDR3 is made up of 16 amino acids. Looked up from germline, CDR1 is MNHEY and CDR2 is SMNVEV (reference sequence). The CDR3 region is CASRTRRTGLVHEQYF. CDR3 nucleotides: TGTGCCAGCAGAACCCGTAGGACAGGGCTTGTACACGAGCAGTACTTC.

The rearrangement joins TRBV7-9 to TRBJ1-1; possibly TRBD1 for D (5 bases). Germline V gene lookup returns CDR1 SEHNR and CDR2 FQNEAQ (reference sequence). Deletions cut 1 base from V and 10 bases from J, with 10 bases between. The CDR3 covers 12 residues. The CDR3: CASSLDAGPAFF. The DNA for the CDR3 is TGTGCCAGCAGCTTAGATGCGGGACCAGCTTTCTTT. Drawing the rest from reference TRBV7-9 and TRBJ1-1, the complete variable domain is DTGVSQNPRHKITKRGQNVTFRCDPISEHNRLYWYRQTLGQGPEFLTYFQNEAQLEKSRLLSDRFSAERPKGSFSTLEIQRTEQGDSAMYLCASSLDAGPAFFGQGTRLTVV.

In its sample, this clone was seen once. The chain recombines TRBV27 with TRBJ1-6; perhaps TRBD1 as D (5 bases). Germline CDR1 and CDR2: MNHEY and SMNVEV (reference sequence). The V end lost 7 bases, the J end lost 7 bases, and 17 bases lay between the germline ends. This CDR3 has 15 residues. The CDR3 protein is CASTRQHLLNSPLHF. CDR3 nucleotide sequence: TGTGCCAGCACTCGACAGCACCTTTTGAATTCACCCCTCCACTTT.

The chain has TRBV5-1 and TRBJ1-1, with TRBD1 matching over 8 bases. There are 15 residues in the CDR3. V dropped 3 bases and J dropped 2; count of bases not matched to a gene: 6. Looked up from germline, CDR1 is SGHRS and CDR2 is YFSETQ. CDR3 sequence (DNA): TGCGCCAGCAGCTCCAACAGGGGGGGAAACACTGAAGCTTTCTTT. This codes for CASSSNRGGNTEAFF.

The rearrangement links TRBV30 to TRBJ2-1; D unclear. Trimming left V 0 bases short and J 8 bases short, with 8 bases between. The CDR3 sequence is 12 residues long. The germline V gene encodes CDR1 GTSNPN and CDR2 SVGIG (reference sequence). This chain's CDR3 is CAWSVRVDEQFF. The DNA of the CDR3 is TGTGCCTGGAGTGTCCGGGTGGATGAGCAGTTCTTC.

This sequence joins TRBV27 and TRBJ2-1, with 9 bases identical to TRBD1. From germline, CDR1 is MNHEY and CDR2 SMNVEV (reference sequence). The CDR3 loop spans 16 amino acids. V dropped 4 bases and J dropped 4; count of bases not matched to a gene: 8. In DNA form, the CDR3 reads TGTGCCAGCAGTTCCTCGGACAGGGGCGATTACAATGAGCAGTTCTTC. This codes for CASSSSDRGDYNEQFF.

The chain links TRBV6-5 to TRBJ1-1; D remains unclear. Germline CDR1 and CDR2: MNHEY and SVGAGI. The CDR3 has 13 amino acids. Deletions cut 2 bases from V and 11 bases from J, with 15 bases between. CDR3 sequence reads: CASSYEEGWRAFF. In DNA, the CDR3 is TGTGCCAGCAGTTACGAAGAGGGTTGGCGGGCTTTCTTT.

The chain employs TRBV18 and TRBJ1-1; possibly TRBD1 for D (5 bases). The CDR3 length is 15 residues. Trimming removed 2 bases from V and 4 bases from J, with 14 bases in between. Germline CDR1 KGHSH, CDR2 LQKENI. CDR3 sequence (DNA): TGTGCCAGCTCACCAAAGTGGGGAAGGGGCACTGAAGCTTTCTTT. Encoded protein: CASSPKWGRGTEAFF. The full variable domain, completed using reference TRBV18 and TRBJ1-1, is NAGVMQNPRHLVRRRGQEARLRCSPMKGHSHVYWYRQLPEEGLKFMVYLQKENIIDESGMPKERFSAEFPKEGPSILRIQQVVRGDSAAYFCASSPKWGRGTEAFFGQGTRLTVV.

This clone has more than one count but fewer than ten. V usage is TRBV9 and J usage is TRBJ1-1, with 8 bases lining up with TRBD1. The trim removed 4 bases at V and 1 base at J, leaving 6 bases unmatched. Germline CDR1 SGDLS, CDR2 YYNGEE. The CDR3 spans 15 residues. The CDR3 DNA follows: TGTGCCAGCAGCCTCGCCGGGACAGGGAACACTGAAGCTTTCTTT. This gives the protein CASSLAGTGNTEAFF.

Here the CDR3 reads CASSVGAGGPTIDTQYF. The DNA for the CDR3 is TGTGCCAGCAGCGTAGGGGCGGGGGGCCCGACTATAGATACGCAGTATTTT. The V and J genes are TRBV9 and TRBJ2-3, with 8 bases that match TRBD2. V lost 0 bases and J lost 5; bases outside the gene matches: 11. The germline CDR1 and CDR2 sequences are SGDLS and YYNGEE. The CDR3 runs to 17 residues.

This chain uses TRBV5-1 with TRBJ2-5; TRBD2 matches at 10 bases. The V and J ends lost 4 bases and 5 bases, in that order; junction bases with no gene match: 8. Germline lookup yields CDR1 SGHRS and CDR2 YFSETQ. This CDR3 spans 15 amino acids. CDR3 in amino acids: CASSGAGGPEETQYF. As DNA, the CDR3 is TGCGCCAGCAGCGGAGCGGGGGGGCCTGAGGAGACCCAGTACTTC.

CDR3 sequence (DNA): TGTGCCAGCAGTGAAGGGCCGGAAGCTTTCTTT. It encodes CASSEGPEAFF. This chain uses TRBV25-1 with TRBJ1-1; D uncertain. This CDR3 contains 11 residues. V dropped 2 bases and J dropped 8 bases, with 6 bases sitting between them. Germline V lookup: CDR1 MGHDK, CDR2 SYGVNS.

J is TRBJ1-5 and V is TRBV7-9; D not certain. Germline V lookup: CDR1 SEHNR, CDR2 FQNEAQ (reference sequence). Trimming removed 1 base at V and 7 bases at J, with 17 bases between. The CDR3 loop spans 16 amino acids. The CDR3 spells CASSLGPEGPTQPQHF. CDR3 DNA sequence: TGTGCCAGCAGCTTAGGGCCGGAGGGCCCTACCCAGCCCCAGCATTTT.

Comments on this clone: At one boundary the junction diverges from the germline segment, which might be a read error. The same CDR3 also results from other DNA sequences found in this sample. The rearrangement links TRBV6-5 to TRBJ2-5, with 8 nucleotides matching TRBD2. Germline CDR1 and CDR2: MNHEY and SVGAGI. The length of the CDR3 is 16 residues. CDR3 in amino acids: CASSYSVGLVQETQYF. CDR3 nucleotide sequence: TGTGCCAGCAGTTACTCAGTGGGACTAGTGCAAGAGACCCAATACTTC.

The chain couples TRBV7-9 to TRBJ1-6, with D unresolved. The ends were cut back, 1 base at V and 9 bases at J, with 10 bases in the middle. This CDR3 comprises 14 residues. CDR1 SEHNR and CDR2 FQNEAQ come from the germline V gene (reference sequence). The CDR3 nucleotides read TGTGCCAGCAGCTTAGGGACTTCCGCTTCACCCCTCCACTTT. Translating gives CASSLGTSASPLHF.

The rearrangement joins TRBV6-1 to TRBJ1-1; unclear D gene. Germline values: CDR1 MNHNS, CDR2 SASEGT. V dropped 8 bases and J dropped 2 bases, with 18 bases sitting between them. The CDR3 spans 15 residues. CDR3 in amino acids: CASSALDGRNTEAFF. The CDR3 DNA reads TGTGCCAGCTCCGCCCTGGATGGGAGAAACACTGAAGCTTTCTTT.

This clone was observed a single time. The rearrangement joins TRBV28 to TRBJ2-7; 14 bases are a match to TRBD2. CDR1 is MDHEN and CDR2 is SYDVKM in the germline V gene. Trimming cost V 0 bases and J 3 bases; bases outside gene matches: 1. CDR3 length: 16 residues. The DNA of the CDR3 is TGTGCCAGCAGTTTATGGGGACTAGCGGGGGACTACGAGCAGTACTTC. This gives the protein CASSLWGLAGDYEQYF.